The 4 T cell receptor beta chains presented below share a single source sample, sequenced in a study of cytomegalovirus exposure and HLA in healthy donors. The PCR had 60 Vbeta and 13 Jbeta primers. TCRdb's table, derived via immunoSEQ multiplex PCR, lists solely in-frame clones and lacks some. The sample has 150,000 to 200,000 clones, 77% seen once. Sequencing was done on a sample of PBMCs. The receptors derive from a female donor in good health and CMV-seronegative.

The chain carries TRBV5-4 and TRBJ2-1; tentative D call: TRBD2 (5 bases). V lost 3 bases, J lost 6 bases, and 19 bases lay in between. There are 16 residues in the CDR3. In germline, CDR1 is SGHNT, CDR2 YYREEE (reference sequence). The CDR3 protein is CASSSASGFPRNEQFF. The CDR3 nucleotides are TGTGCCAGCAGCTCAGCAAGCGGATTCCCGCGCAATGAGCAGTTCTTC.

The V call is TRBV7-6, the J call TRBJ2-1, with a possible D match to TRBD1 (5 bases). The V end lost 5 bases, the J end lost 8 bases, and 13 bases lay between the germline ends. The germline V gene has CDR1 SGHVS and CDR2 FNYEAQ. CDR3 length: 13 amino acids. The CDR3 region has the DNA TGTGCCAGCAGCCCGATCGAAGGGGATGAGCAGTTCTTC. Protein product: CASSPIEGDEQFF.

The V gene is TRBV19, the J gene TRBJ2-7, with 11 bases lining up with TRBD2. Germline CDR1 LNHDA, CDR2 SQIVND (reference sequence). V shed 5 bases, J shed 5 bases, and the junction held 11 bases outside the gene matches. The CDR3 has 16 amino acids. CDR3 bases: TGTGCCAGTAGTGTTTATCCTAGCGGGAGGACCCACGAGCAGTACTTC. This translates into CASSVYPSGRTHEQYF.

V is TRBV7-9 and J is TRBJ1-5, with a possible D match to TRBD1 (5 bases). V lost 0 bases to trimming and J lost 7 bases, with 10 bases between them. The CDR3 totals 14 residues. CDR1 and CDR2 (germline): SEHNR, FQNEAQ (reference sequence). CDR3 amino acids: CASSLAPGEQPQHF. The CDR3, as DNA: TGTGCCAGCAGCTTAGCGCCGGGGGAACAGCCCCAGCATTTT.